The T cell receptor beta chain described here comes from a study of CD8 T cells in ankylosing spondylitis. Germline lookup yields CDR1 LGHNT and CDR2 FRNRAP. The CDR3 is 13 residues long. The germline V and J ends were trimmed by 1 base and 8 bases, with 9 bases remaining between them. There are many counts of this clonotype. TCRdb used MiXCR to reprocess the 5' RACE reads, holding one entry per CDR3 protein. This table has some 87,000 distinct CDR3 sequences, around 30% appearing once. Sequences were obtained from blood, either unsorted or a sorted T cell fraction (not recorded which). The TCR sequence derives from a male donor with ankylosing spondylitis or in good health (not recorded which). The rearrangement joins TRBV12-5 to TRBJ2-1; D possibly corresponds to TRBD1 (6 bases). CDR3 DNA: TGTGCTAGTGGTTTGGGACAGGCCTATGAGCAGTTCTTC. The encoded protein is CASGLGQAYEQFF.